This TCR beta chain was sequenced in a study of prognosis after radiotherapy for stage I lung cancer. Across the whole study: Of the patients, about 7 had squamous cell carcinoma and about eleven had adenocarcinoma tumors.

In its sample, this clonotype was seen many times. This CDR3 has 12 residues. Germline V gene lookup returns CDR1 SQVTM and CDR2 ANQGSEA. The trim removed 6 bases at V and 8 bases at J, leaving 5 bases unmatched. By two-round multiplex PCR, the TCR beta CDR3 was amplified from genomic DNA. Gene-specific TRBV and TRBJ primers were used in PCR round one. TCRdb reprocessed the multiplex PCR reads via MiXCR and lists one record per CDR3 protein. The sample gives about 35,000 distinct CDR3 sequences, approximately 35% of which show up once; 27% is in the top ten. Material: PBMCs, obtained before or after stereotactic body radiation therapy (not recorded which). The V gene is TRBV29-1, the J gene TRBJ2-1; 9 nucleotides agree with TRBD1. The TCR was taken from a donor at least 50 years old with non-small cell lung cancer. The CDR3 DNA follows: TGCAGCGTGGAACGGGACAGGGATGAGCAGTTCTTC. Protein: CSVERDRDEQFF.